This T cell receptor beta chain was retrieved from a study of shared clonotypes between healthy human individuals. Data came from immunoSEQ multiplex PCR; TCRdb stores just in-frame clones and leaves some out. The table includes 550,000 to 650,000 clones, 96% detected once. This clone appeared once. The naive CD8 subset, CD45RO-negative cells positively selected for CCR7, excluded terminally differentiated effector memory CD45RA+ cells. This CDR3 is 13 amino acids long. Deletions cut 6 bases from V and 7 bases from J, with 12 bases between. Per germline, CDR1 MNHEY and CDR2 SMNVEV (reference sequence).

The J gene is TRBJ2-2, the V gene TRBV27; D might be TRBD2 (5 bases). Sample: naive CD8+ T cells sorted from blood. This sequence originates from a woman in her thirties in good health. The CDR3 sequence: CASSRGSGGELFF. As DNA, the CDR3 is TGTGCCAGCAGCCGGGGTTCGGGCGGGGAGCTGTTTTTT.